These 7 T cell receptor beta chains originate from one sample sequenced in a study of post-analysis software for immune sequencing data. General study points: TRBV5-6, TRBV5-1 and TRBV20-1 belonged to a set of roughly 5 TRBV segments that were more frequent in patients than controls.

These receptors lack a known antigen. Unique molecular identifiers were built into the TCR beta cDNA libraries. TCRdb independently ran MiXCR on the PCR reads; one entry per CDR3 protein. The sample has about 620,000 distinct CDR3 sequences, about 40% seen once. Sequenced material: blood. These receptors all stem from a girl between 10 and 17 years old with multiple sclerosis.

The CDR3: CSVRASSRVAEAFF. The CDR3, as DNA: TGCAGCGTGCGGGCCAGCTCGAGGGTGGCTGAAGCTTTCTTT. The V gene is TRBV29-1, the J gene TRBJ1-1; D gene ambiguous. CDR3 size: 14 residues. In germline, CDR1 is SQVTM, CDR2 ANQGSEA. V was clipped by 6 bases and J by 6 bases, with 20 bases between them.

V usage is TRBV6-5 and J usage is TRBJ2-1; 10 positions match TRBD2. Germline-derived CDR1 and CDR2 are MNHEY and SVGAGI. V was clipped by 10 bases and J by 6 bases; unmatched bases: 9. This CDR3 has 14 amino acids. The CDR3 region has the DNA TGTGCCACAAAGGGGCTAGCGGGAGTCAATGAGCAGTTCTTC. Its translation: CATKGLAGVNEQFF.

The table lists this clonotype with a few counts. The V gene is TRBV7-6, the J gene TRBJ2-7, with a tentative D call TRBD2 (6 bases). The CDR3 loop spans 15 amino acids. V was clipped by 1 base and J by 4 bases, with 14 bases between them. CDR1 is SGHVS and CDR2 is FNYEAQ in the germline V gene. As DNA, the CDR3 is TGTGCCAGCAGCTTAGAACTAGCTGGAATTTACGAGCAGTACTTC. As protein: CASSLELAGIYEQYF.

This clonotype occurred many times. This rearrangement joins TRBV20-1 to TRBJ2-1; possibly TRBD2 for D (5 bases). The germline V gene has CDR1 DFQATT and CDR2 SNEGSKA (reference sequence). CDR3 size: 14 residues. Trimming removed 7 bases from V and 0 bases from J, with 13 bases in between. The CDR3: CSVRGRGSYNEQFF. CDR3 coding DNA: TGCAGTGTGAGAGGCCGGGGCTCCTACAATGAGCAGTTCTTC.

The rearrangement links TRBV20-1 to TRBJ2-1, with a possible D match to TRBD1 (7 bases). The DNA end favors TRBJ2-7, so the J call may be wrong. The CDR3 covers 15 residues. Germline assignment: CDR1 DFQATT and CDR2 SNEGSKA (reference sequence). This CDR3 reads CSASGPGGRSYEQYF. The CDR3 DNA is TGCAGTGCTAGCGGTCCAGGGGGGCGATCCTACGAGCAGTACTTC.

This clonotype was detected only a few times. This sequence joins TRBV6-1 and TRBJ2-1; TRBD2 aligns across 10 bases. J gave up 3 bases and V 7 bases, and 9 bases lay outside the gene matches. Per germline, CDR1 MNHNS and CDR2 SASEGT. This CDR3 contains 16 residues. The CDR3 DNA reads TGTGCCAGCATCTTCAACCTAGCGGGAGACTACAATGAGCAGTTCTTC. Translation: CASIFNLAGDYNEQFF.

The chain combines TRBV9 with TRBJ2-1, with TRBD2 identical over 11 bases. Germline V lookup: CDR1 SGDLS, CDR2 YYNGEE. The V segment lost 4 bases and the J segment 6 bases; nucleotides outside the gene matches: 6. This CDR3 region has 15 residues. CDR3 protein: CASSPSGRQSNEQFF. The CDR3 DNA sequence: TGTGCCAGCAGCCCTAGCGGGAGGCAGTCCAATGAGCAGTTCTTC.